These T cell receptor beta chains were read from a single sample in a study of immune evolution from preneoplasia to lung adenocarcinoma. This table comes from immunoSEQ multiplex PCR, and its TCRdb copy is limited to in-frame clones, with some not included. Altogether roughly 4,600 clones are present, 85% being singletons, with the ten largest covering less than 25%. Sequenced sample: FFPE adjacent normal lung tissue. These TCRs come from a donor of 70 years or more with lung adenocarcinoma. Each CDR3 is given with its conserved first and last residue. The order of the fields is J gene, clone size, V gene, D gene, CDR3 protein, CDR3 DNA. A D gene is named only where the DNA matches it firmly. Clone sizes are given selectively: once, few, many, or a class where the clone is expanded.

j_call: TRBJ1-5; clone_size: NA; v_call: TRBV7-5; d_call: NA; cdr3_aa: CARSPWHGSNQPQHF; cdr3_nt: TGTGCCAGAAGCCCTTGGCATGGGAGCAATCAGCCCCAGCATTTT
j_call: TRBJ2-6; clone_size: NA; v_call: TRBV5-1; d_call: TRBD2; cdr3_aa: CASSRGLAGTFSGANVLTF; cdr3_nt: TGCGCCAGCAGCAGGGGACTAGCGGGCACATTCTCTGGGGCCAACGTCCTGACTTTC
j_call: TRBJ2-3; clone_size: once; v_call: TRBV4-1; d_call: NA; cdr3_aa: CASSQRDGFTDMQYF; cdr3_nt: TGCGCCAGCAGCCAACGGGACGGCTTCACAGATATGCAGTATTTT
j_call: TRBJ2-1; clone_size: once; v_call: TRBV29-1; d_call: TRBD2; cdr3_aa: CSVEGVGAGVNEQFF; cdr3_nt: TGCAGCGTTGAGGGAGTGGGAGCGGGAGTTAATGAGCAGTTCTTC
j_call: TRBJ1-2; clone_size: NA; v_call: TRBV6-5; d_call: TRBD1; cdr3_aa: CASTAGTVQGYTF; cdr3_nt: TGTGCCAGTACTGCGGGGACAGTCCAGGGCTACACCTTC
j_call: TRBJ2-3; clone_size: NA; v_call: TRBV19; d_call: TRBD2; cdr3_aa: CASTSRGAGELNTDTQYF; cdr3_nt: TGTGCCAGTACCTCTAGGGGAGCGGGAGAGCTCAACACAGATACGCAGTATTTT
j_call: TRBJ1-2; clone_size: NA; v_call: TRBV14; d_call: NA; cdr3_aa: CASSQSRVAAHGYTF; cdr3_nt: TGTGCCAGCAGCCAGAGCCGGGTCGCCGCCCATGGCTACACCTTC
j_call: TRBJ2-3; clone_size: NA; v_call: TRBV9; d_call: NA; cdr3_aa: CASSGGVTDTQYF; cdr3_nt: TGTGCCAGCAGCGGGGGGGTCACAGATACGCAGTATTTT
j_call: TRBJ2-1; clone_size: NA; v_call: TRBV30; d_call: TRBD2; cdr3_aa: CAWQAGGSLSYNEQFF; cdr3_nt: TGTGCCTGGCAAGCGGGAGGCTCCCTTTCCTACAATGAGCAGTTCTTC
j_call: TRBJ2-1; clone_size: NA; v_call: TRBV9; d_call: NA; cdr3_aa: CASSFNNEQFF; cdr3_nt: TGTGCCAGCAGCTTCAACAATGAGCAGTTCTTC
j_call: TRBJ1-1; clone_size: NA; v_call: TRBV5-6; d_call: NA; cdr3_aa: CASSPTGGMNTEAFF; cdr3_nt: TGTGCCAGCAGCCCCACGGGCGGTATGAACACTGAAGCTTTCTTT
j_call: TRBJ1-2; clone_size: NA; v_call: TRBV6-5; d_call: NA; cdr3_aa: CASSYGPGADGYTF; cdr3_nt: TGTGCCAGCAGTTACGGACCAGGGGCGGATGGCTACACCTTC
j_call: TRBJ1-1; clone_size: NA; v_call: TRBV6-5; d_call: NA; cdr3_aa: CASSYRYGGTEAFF; cdr3_nt: TGTGCCAGCAGTTACCGGTATGGGGGCACTGAAGCTTTCTTT
j_call: TRBJ2-2; clone_size: NA; v_call: TRBV7-9; d_call: TRBD2; cdr3_aa: CASSVSGTRGRWTGELFF; cdr3_nt: TGTGCCAGCAGCGTATCCGGGACTAGGGGCCGGTGGACCGGGGAGCTGTTTTTT
j_call: TRBJ2-5; clone_size: NA; v_call: TRBV6-1; d_call: TRBD1; cdr3_aa: CATSGQTHETQYF; cdr3_nt: TGTGCCACCTCGGGACAGACTCATGAGACCCAGTACTTC
j_call: TRBJ2-1; clone_size: once; v_call: TRBV5-1; d_call: TRBD2; cdr3_aa: CASSLTSGANNEQFF; cdr3_nt: TGCGCCAGCAGCTTGACTAGCGGAGCCAACAATGAGCAGTTCTTC
j_call: TRBJ2-3; clone_size: NA; v_call: TRBV7-8; d_call: NA; cdr3_aa: CASSETAGTNTDTQYF; cdr3_nt: TGTGCCAGCAGCGAAACGGCCGGGACAAACACAGATACGCAGTATTTT
j_call: TRBJ1-2; clone_size: NA; v_call: TRBV14; d_call: NA; cdr3_aa: CASSQLTDKNYGYTF; cdr3_nt: TGTGCCAGCAGCCAGTTAACCGACAAAAACTATGGCTACACCTTC
j_call: TRBJ2-1; clone_size: NA; v_call: TRBV6-1; d_call: TRBD1; cdr3_aa: CASSDPGQGHNEQFF; cdr3_nt: TGTGCCAGCAGTGACCCGGGACAGGGCCACAATGAGCAGTTCTTC
j_call: TRBJ1-5; clone_size: NA; v_call: TRBV28; d_call: NA; cdr3_aa: CASSSDTRKDQPQHF; cdr3_nt: TGTGCCAGCAGTTCGGACACCCGAAAGGATCAGCCCCAGCATTTT
j_call: TRBJ2-5; clone_size: NA; v_call: TRBV11-2; d_call: TRBD2; cdr3_aa: CASSRLGASGSGETQYF; cdr3_nt: TGTGCCAGCAGCCGCCTAGGGGCTAGCGGGAGTGGAGAGACCCAGTACTTC
j_call: TRBJ2-7; clone_size: NA; v_call: TRBV20-1; d_call: NA; cdr3_aa: CSASHRVEQYF; cdr3_nt: TGCAGTGCTAGCCACAGGGTCGAGCAGTACTTC
j_call: TRBJ1-1; clone_size: large; v_call: TRBV28; d_call: NA; cdr3_aa: CASSFEPTLNTEAFF; cdr3_nt: TGTGCCAGCAGTTTCGAGCCCACACTGAACACTGAAGCTTTCTTT
j_call: TRBJ2-7; clone_size: NA; v_call: TRBV6-1; d_call: TRBD1; cdr3_aa: CASSGSDRVSYEQYF; cdr3_nt: TGTGCCAGCAGTGGATCTGACAGGGTATCCTACGAGCAGTACTTC
j_call: TRBJ2-2; clone_size: NA; v_call: TRBV5-1; d_call: NA; cdr3_aa: CASSRGTSTGELFF; cdr3_nt: TGCGCCAGCAGCCGCGGAACAAGCACCGGGGAGCTGTTTTTT
j_call: TRBJ2-3; clone_size: NA; v_call: TRBV5-1; d_call: NA; cdr3_aa: CASSLDVGADTQYF; cdr3_nt: TGCGCCAGCAGCTTGGACGTAGGGGCAGATACGCAGTATTTT
j_call: TRBJ1-2; clone_size: NA; v_call: TRBV30; d_call: NA; cdr3_aa: CAWNAAGSAGYTF; cdr3_nt: TGTGCCTGGAACGCTGCAGGGTCGGCTGGCTACACCTTC
j_call: TRBJ2-7; clone_size: NA; v_call: TRBV27; d_call: NA; cdr3_aa: CASCSGACYEQYF; cdr3_nt: TGTGCCAGCTGCTCGGGTGCCTGTTACGAGCAGTACTTC
j_call: TRBJ2-7; clone_size: NA; v_call: TRBV11-2; d_call: NA; cdr3_aa: CASSLVPRADYEQYF; cdr3_nt: TGTGCCAGCAGCTTAGTTCCCAGGGCGGACTACGAGCAGTACTTC
j_call: TRBJ1-4; clone_size: NA; v_call: TRBV4-2; d_call: NA; cdr3_aa: CASSQEGRNEKLFF; cdr3_nt: TGTGCCAGCAGCCAAGAAGGAAGAAATGAAAAACTGTTTTTT
j_call: TRBJ2-2; clone_size: once; v_call: TRBV9; d_call: NA; cdr3_aa: CASSVTDANTGELFF; cdr3_nt: TGTGCCAGCAGCGTGACAGACGCGAACACCGGGGAGCTGTTTTTT
j_call: TRBJ1-1; clone_size: once; v_call: TRBV30; d_call: NA; cdr3_aa: CAYSWGSANTEAFF; cdr3_nt: TGTGCCTATAGTTGGGGGAGCGCAAACACTGAAGCTTTCTTT
j_call: TRBJ1-1; clone_size: few; v_call: TRBV2; d_call: NA; cdr3_aa: CASRRTGDTEAFF; cdr3_nt: TGTGCCAGCAGACGGACGGGGGACACTGAAGCTTTCTTT
j_call: TRBJ2-1; clone_size: NA; v_call: TRBV27; d_call: TRBD2; cdr3_aa: CASSWTGGLYNEQFF; cdr3_nt: TGTGCCAGCAGTTGGACGGGAGGGCTCTACAATGAGCAGTTCTTC
j_call: TRBJ2-1; clone_size: NA; v_call: TRBV6-5; d_call: NA; cdr3_aa: CASSRSHQYNEQFF; cdr3_nt: TGTGCCAGCAGTCGTTCTCACCAATACAATGAGCAGTTCTTC
j_call: TRBJ1-5; clone_size: NA; v_call: TRBV6-1; d_call: NA; cdr3_aa: CASSENPNSNQPQHF; cdr3_nt: TGTGCCAGCAGTGAAAACCCCAATAGCAATCAGCCCCAGCATTTT
j_call: TRBJ2-7; clone_size: NA; v_call: TRBV30; d_call: TRBD2; cdr3_aa: CACRTSGIIPEQYF; cdr3_nt: TGTGCCTGTCGGACTAGCGGGATAATACCCGAGCAGTACTTC
j_call: TRBJ1-2; clone_size: once; v_call: TRBV12-5; d_call: NA; cdr3_aa: CASASGVGRSNYGYTF; cdr3_nt: TGTGCTAGTGCTTCCGGGGTGGGGAGGTCGAACTATGGCTACACCTTC
j_call: TRBJ1-1; clone_size: few; v_call: TRBV5-3; d_call: NA; cdr3_aa: CARSLGQRERVDTEAFF; cdr3_nt: TGTGCCAGAAGCTTGGGACAGAGGGAACGAGTCGACACTGAAGCTTTCTTT
j_call: TRBJ1-2; clone_size: NA; v_call: TRBV4-1; d_call: NA; cdr3_aa: CASSQGQRYGYTF; cdr3_nt: TGCGCCAGCAGCCAAGGTCAAAGGTACGGCTACACCTTC
j_call: TRBJ1-1; clone_size: NA; v_call: TRBV30; d_call: TRBD1; cdr3_aa: CAWSYRDRNTEAFF; cdr3_nt: TGTGCCTGGAGCTACCGGGACAGGAACACTGAAGCTTTCTTT
j_call: TRBJ2-1; clone_size: once; v_call: TRBV27; d_call: TRBD2; cdr3_aa: CASSKLAGADEQFF; cdr3_nt: TGTGCCAGCAGTAAACTAGCGGGAGCAGACGAGCAGTTCTTC
j_call: TRBJ2-1; clone_size: once; v_call: TRBV29-1; d_call: TRBD2; cdr3_aa: CSVEGGTSGRALNEQFF; cdr3_nt: TGCAGCGTTGAAGGCGGGACTAGCGGGAGGGCCTTAAATGAGCAGTTCTTC
j_call: TRBJ1-1; clone_size: NA; v_call: TRBV28; d_call: TRBD1; cdr3_aa: CASLRQGGTEAFF; cdr3_nt: TGTGCCAGCCTAAGACAGGGCGGCACTGAAGCTTTCTTT
j_call: TRBJ1-3; clone_size: NA; v_call: TRBV11-2; d_call: NA; cdr3_aa: CASSHPITRGTGNTIYF; cdr3_nt: TGTGCCAGCAGCCATCCAATTACCAGGGGTACTGGAAACACCATATATTTT
j_call: TRBJ1-4; clone_size: NA; v_call: TRBV28; d_call: NA; cdr3_aa: CASSFSTGLKKLFF; cdr3_nt: TGTGCCAGCAGTTTCTCGACAGGATTGAAAAAACTGTTTTTT
j_call: TRBJ1-2; clone_size: NA; v_call: TRBV7-9; d_call: NA; cdr3_aa: CASSLESASYGYTF; cdr3_nt: TGTGCCAGCAGCTTAGAATCAGCGTCTTATGGCTACACCTTC
j_call: TRBJ2-2; clone_size: NA; v_call: TRBV13; d_call: TRBD2; cdr3_aa: CASSKGLAANTGELFF; cdr3_nt: TGTGCCAGCAGCAAAGGACTAGCGGCTAACACCGGGGAGCTGTTTTTT
j_call: TRBJ1-1; clone_size: NA; v_call: TRBV11-2; d_call: NA; cdr3_aa: CASSLDLGTMNTEAFF; cdr3_nt: TGTGCCAGCAGCTTAGACCTTGGAACCATGAACACTGAAGCTTTCTTT
j_call: TRBJ2-3; clone_size: NA; v_call: TRBV6-1; d_call: NA; cdr3_aa: CASSGVKLAVSTDTQYF; cdr3_nt: TGTGCCAGCAGTGGCGTAAAACTAGCCGTCTCCACAGATACGCAGTATTTT
j_call: TRBJ1-4; clone_size: NA; v_call: TRBV2; d_call: NA; cdr3_aa: CASRDARSAREKLFF; cdr3_nt: TGTGCCAGCAGAGACGCAAGGTCAGCACGGGAAAAACTGTTTTTT
j_call: TRBJ2-2; clone_size: NA; v_call: TRBV5-1; d_call: TRBD2; cdr3_aa: CASSLIGTSGRILGTGELFF; cdr3_nt: TGCGCCAGCAGCTTGATTGGGACTAGCGGGAGGATCCTAGGCACCGGGGAGCTGTTTTTT
j_call: TRBJ2-5; clone_size: NA; v_call: TRBV5-4; d_call: TRBD1; cdr3_aa: CASSTQTGVQETQYF; cdr3_nt: TGTGCCAGCAGCACACAAACAGGGGTCCAGGAGACCCAGTACTTC
j_call: TRBJ2-1; clone_size: NA; v_call: TRBV5-1; d_call: TRBD2; cdr3_aa: CASSPPSGRDYNEQFF; cdr3_nt: TGCGCCAGCAGCCCCCCAAGCGGGAGAGATTACAATGAGCAGTTCTTC
j_call: TRBJ2-1; clone_size: few; v_call: TRBV7-3; d_call: NA; cdr3_aa: CASSSGPSTLNEQFF; cdr3_nt: TGTGCCAGCAGCTCAGGGCCTTCGACCCTTAATGAGCAGTTCTTC
j_call: TRBJ1-4; clone_size: NA; v_call: TRBV29-1; d_call: NA; cdr3_aa: CSVSRSTNEKLFF; cdr3_nt: TGCAGCGTCAGTAGGTCAACTAATGAAAAACTGTTTTTT
j_call: TRBJ2-3; clone_size: NA; v_call: TRBV4-1; d_call: TRBD2; cdr3_aa: CASSQGNSGSSDTQYF; cdr3_nt: TGCGCCAGCAGCCAAGGTAATAGCGGGAGTTCAGATACGCAGTATTTT
j_call: TRBJ1-5; clone_size: NA; v_call: TRBV28; d_call: NA; cdr3_aa: CASSFPGLVQPQHF; cdr3_nt: TGTGCCAGCAGTTTCCCAGGGTTGGTTCAGCCCCAGCATTTT
j_call: TRBJ2-7; clone_size: NA; v_call: TRBV14; d_call: NA; cdr3_aa: CASSRDFASYEQYF; cdr3_nt: TGTGCCAGCAGCCGCGACTTTGCCTCCTACGAGCAGTACTTC
j_call: TRBJ1-5; clone_size: NA; v_call: TRBV18; d_call: NA; cdr3_aa: CASSPVGQGSNQPQHF; cdr3_nt: TGTGCCAGCTCACCAGTGGGCCAGGGGAGCAATCAGCCCCAGCATTTT